This TCR beta chain was captured by sequencing in a study of human T cells and chemical hapten exposure. Study information: The sensitizer, 2% DPC, was used on around 2 cm by around 2 cm of upper inner arm skin. Patients' scalps got diphenylcyclopropenone weekly throughout the approximately 23-week study. Points from the study as a whole: The donor cohort had alopecia, so its immune response may not match that of healthy people.

TCRdb used MiXCR to reprocess the RACE reads, holding one entry per CDR3 protein. The table has some 200,000 distinct CDR3 sequences, around 30% seen once. With regard to this clonotype: Its matching antigen is unknown.

Noted time point: pre-sensitization, week 0. Sample treatment: therapeutic diphenylcyclopropenone sensitization with weekly scalp DPC. Investigators collected blood before applying each patch test. The CDR3 sequence is 12 residues long. The germline V gene encodes CDR1 SGHAT and CDR2 FQNNGV. V was pared by 5 bases and J by 5 bases, with 9 bases between. The sequenced sample was whole blood, obtained in connection with sensitization to the hapten diphenylcyclopropenone (DPC). The V and J genes are TRBV11-2 and TRBJ1-2, with D possibly matching TRBD1 (6 bases). The clonotype was recovered from a woman in her twenties or thirties with alopecia areata. Some clones in this sample may be carry-over from other donors' samples. In DNA, the CDR3 is TGTGCCAGCAGCCGAGGACAGTATGGCTACACCTTC. Translation: CASSRGQYGYTF.